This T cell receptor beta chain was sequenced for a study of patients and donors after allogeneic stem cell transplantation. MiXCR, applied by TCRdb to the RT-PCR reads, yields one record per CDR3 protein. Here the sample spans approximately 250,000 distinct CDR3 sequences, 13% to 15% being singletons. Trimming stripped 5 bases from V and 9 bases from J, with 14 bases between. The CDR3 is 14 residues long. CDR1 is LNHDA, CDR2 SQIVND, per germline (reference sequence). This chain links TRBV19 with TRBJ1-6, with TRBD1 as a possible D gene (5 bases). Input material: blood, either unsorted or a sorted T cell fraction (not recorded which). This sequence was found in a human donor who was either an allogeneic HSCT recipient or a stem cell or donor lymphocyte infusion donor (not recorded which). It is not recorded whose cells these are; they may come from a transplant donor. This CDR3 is CASSPPGPGSPLHF. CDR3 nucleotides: TGTGCCAGTAGTCCGCCGGGACCGGGTTCACCCCTCCACTTT.